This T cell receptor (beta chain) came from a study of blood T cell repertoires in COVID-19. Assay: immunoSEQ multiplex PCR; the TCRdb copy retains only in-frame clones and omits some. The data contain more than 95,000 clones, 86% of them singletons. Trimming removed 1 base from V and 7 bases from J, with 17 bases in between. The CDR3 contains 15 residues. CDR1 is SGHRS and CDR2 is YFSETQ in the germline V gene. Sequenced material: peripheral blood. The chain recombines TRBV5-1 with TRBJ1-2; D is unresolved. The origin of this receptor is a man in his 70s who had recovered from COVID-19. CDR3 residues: CASSLSPVSNGGYTF. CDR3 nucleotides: TGCGCCAGCAGCTTGTCCCCGGTTTCGAATGGTGGCTACACCTTC.